The rows below give T cell receptor beta chains drawn from one sample of a study of cytomegalovirus exposure and HLA in healthy donors. TCRdb's table, derived via immunoSEQ multiplex PCR, lists solely in-frame clones and lacks some. The sample lists about 150,000 clones; roughly four fifths were seen once. Sequencing was performed on PBMCs. The receptor set was obtained from a man between 18 and 35 years old in good health and CMV-seronegative. Both conserved end residues are part of each CDR3. The D gene is left open where the match is weak. Clone sizes are given selectively: once, few, many, or a class where the clone is expanded.

j_gene | d_gene | v_gene | len | abundance | CDR3aa | CDR3nt
TRBJ1-1 | . | TRBV6-6 | 11 | . | CASSLSTEAFF | TGTGCCAGCAGTCTTAGCACTGAAGCTTTCTTT
TRBJ2-1 | TRBD2 | TRBV11-2 | 16 | . | CASSLVPSGRGDEQFF | TGTGCCAGCAGCTTAGTTCCTAGCGGGAGAGGCGATGAGCAGTTCTTC
TRBJ2-7 | TRBD1 | TRBV28 | 13 | . | CASSGTVGGEQYF | TGTGCCAGCAGCGGGACAGTTGGGGGCGAGCAGTACTTC
TRBJ1-1 | . | TRBV28 | 15 | once | CASTTGQGGWTEAFF | TGTGCCAGCACTACCGGCCAGGGAGGATGGACTGAAGCTTTCTTT
TRBJ2-1 | . | TRBV19 | 16 | once | CASSIMVHGSDNEQFF | TGTGCCAGTAGTATCATGGTGCACGGGAGTGACAATGAGCAGTTCTTC
TRBJ1-2 | . | TRBV19 | 12 | . | CASSSGWDGYTF | TGTGCCAGTAGTTCAGGGTGGGATGGCTACACCTTC
TRBJ2-5 | TRBD2 | TRBV28 | 16 | . | CASSLGRLAGAGEQYF | TGTGCCAGCAGTTTAGGTCGACTAGCGGGAGCAGGAGAGCAGTACTTC
TRBJ2-7 | TRBD1 | TRBV29-1 | 14 | . | CSVEDEGASYEQYF | TGCAGCGTTGAAGATGAGGGGGCCTCCTACGAGCAGTACTTC
TRBJ2-7 | TRBD1 | TRBV19 | 15 | . | CASSIRDRSTYEQYF | TGTGCCAGTAGTATCCGGGACAGGAGTACCTACGAGCAGTACTTC
TRBJ1-2 | . | TRBV5-8 | 13 | . | CASSFGGNYGYTF | TGTGCCAGCAGCTTTGGGGGGAACTATGGCTACACCTTC
TRBJ1-5 | . | TRBV2 | 14 | . | CASSERAAEQPQHF | TGTGCCAGCAGTGAAAGGGCAGCGGAACAGCCCCAGCATTTT
TRBJ2-7 | . | TRBV6-5 | 13 | . | CASSYGPTYEQYF | TGTGCCAGCAGTTACGGTCCTACCTACGAGCAGTACTTC
TRBJ2-5 | TRBD1 | TRBV5-1 | 15 | . | CASTPQTGGQETQYF | TGCGCCAGCACCCCGCAGACAGGGGGCCAAGAGACCCAGTACTTC
TRBJ1-4 | . | TRBV28 | 16 | once | CASSPLQVQWSEKLFF | TGTGCCAGCAGTCCACTACAGGTCCAATGGAGTGAAAAACTGTTTTTT
TRBJ2-1 | . | TRBV5-1 | 15 | few | CASSLALPPDNEQFF | TGCGCCAGCAGCTTGGCCTTGCCCCCGGACAATGAGCAGTTCTTC
TRBJ2-1 | TRBD2 | TRBV10-3 | 18 | . | CAIPPAPAGVGAYNEQFF | TGTGCCATCCCCCCCGCCCCGGCGGGAGTGGGTGCCTACAATGAGCAGTTCTTC
TRBJ1-2 | . | TRBV18 | 14 | . | CASSPEGLNYGYTF | TGTGCCAGCTCACCAGAGGGACTTAACTATGGCTACACCTTC
TRBJ2-1 | TRBD2 | TRBV4-3 | 18 | . | CASSHALVSGRFYNEQFF | TGCGCCAGCAGCCACGCCCTAGTTAGCGGGAGGTTCTACAATGAGCAGTTCTTC
TRBJ2-5 | TRBD1 | TRBV6-5 | 15 | . | CAISRQGENQETQYF | TGTGCCATCAGCCGACAGGGGGAGAACCAAGAGACCCAGTACTTC
TRBJ2-4 | . | TRBV10-1 | 14 | once | CASSESRRADIQYF | TGCGCCAGCAGTGAGTCGAGGAGGGCCGACATTCAGTACTTC
TRBJ1-1 | . | TRBV5-1 | 13 | . | CASQGPSNTEAFF | TGCGCCAGCCAGGGGCCCTCGAACACTGAAGCTTTCTTT
TRBJ1-3 | . | TRBV28 | 17 | . | CASSLWRPGRLGNTIYF | TGTGCCAGCAGTTTATGGCGTCCAGGAAGGTTGGGAAACACCATATATTTT
TRBJ1-4 | . | TRBV19 | 13 | . | CASSNTGGEKLFF | TGTGCCAGTAGTAACACGGGGGGTGAAAAACTGTTTTTT
TRBJ2-5 | TRBD2 | TRBV6-5 | 15 | . | CASSTRLAGGETQYF | TGTGCCAGCAGTACGCGGCTAGCGGGAGGAGAGACCCAGTACTTC